This T cell receptor beta chain came from a study of cytomegalovirus exposure and HLA in healthy donors. At the level of the study: Researchers found that approximately 85% of under 450 genotyped donors fell within the Caucasian-associated ancestry cluster.

The junction had 4 bases not matched to a gene; V was cut back by 2 bases and J by 4 bases. Germline CDR1 MNHNY, CDR2 SVGAGI (reference sequence). This CDR3 comprises 14 residues. The PCR had 60 Vbeta and 13 Jbeta primers. Libraries were prepared by immunoSEQ multiplex PCR; TCRdb keeps only in-frame clonotypes and omits some of them. The sample lists fewer than 150,000 clones; less than 80% were seen once. The study, taken as a whole, reports: Follow-up analysis found HLA locus-dependent TCR association rates, highest for DRB1 and lowest for HLA-C. Further analysis, carried out later, found HLA-associated TCR beta chains more clonally expanded than equally common other chains. Previously analyzed data showed that most TCR beta V segments were productive at a frequency of about 87% or about 30%.

Comment on this clone: Its target is not known.

The genes are TRBV6-6 and TRBJ1-1, with TRBD1 identical over 7 bases. This clonotype originated in a man aged 35-49 years in good health and CMV-seropositive. The sample was PBMCs. CDR3 nucleotide sequence: TGTGCCAGCAGTTACGGGGCAGGGGGCACTGAAGCTTTCTTT. It is translated as CASSYGAGGTEAFF.